The clone carrying this TCR beta chain was detected only a few times. Its specificity is not known. The sample belongs to a study of cytomegalovirus exposure and HLA in healthy donors. Study observations and caveats: What a later analysis showed was that several of the most significant clusters appeared linked to common viral pathogens. The authors assumed roughly uniform sequencing depth across donors for presence/absence analyses. In a later analysis, TCR beta V- and J-gene trimming showed a link to a missense DCLRE1C variant.

The CDR3 is 11 residues long. Germline values: CDR1 ENHRY, CDR2 SYGVKD. The V end was cut by 11 bases, the J end by 5 bases, with 12 bases between. The PCR had 60 Vbeta and 13 Jbeta primers. Only in-frame clones appear in the TCRdb table, and some are missing; sequencing was by immunoSEQ multiplex PCR. The sample includes roughly 200,000 clones, 75% to 90% seen only once; the top ten take 0.31%. Unrecorded immune exposure was likely among donors, who were nominally healthy when sampled. The genes are TRBV10-3 and TRBJ1-1; TRBD1 might be the D (5 bases). The sequence came from a woman aged 25-40 years in good health and CMV-seronegative. The sample was PBMCs. Here the CDR3 reads CAAQGLTEAFF. The CDR3 DNA reads TGTGCCGCCCAGGGTTTGACTGAAGCTTTCTTT.